This T cell receptor beta chain was identified during a study of cytomegalovirus exposure and HLA in healthy donors. Study-wide points: Sequencing had likely introduced a cluster of highly shared sequence variants as an artifact. A classifier reportedly called cytomegalovirus status with high sensitivity and specificity.

A remark on this clone: Its antigen remains unidentified.

V shed 4 bases, J shed 6 bases, and the junction held 4 bases outside the gene matches. The CDR3 has 15 residues. The germline CDR1 and CDR2 sequences are MNHEY and SMNVEV (reference sequence). Both 60 Vbeta primers and 13 Jbeta primers went into the PCR. The protocol was immunoSEQ multiplex PCR, while the TCRdb copy is restricted to in-frame clones and leaves out a portion. The sample lists tens of thousands of clones; approximately 88% were seen once. The sequence came from a man younger than 35 in good health and CMV-seronegative. The sequencing input was PBMCs. The genes are TRBV27 and TRBJ2-5; 14 positions agree with TRBD2. The CDR3 sequence is CASSSGTSGSQTQYF. CDR3 nucleotides: TGTGCCAGCAGTTCCGGGACTAGCGGGAGTCAGACCCAGTACTTC.